This record concerns one T cell receptor (beta chain) sequence. Antigen specificity is unknown. These data come from a study of graft-versus-host responses after intestinal transplantation. On the study more broadly: Recipients uniformly received anti-thymocyte globulin induction, followed by tacrolimus and steroids for approximately 3 years.

TCRdb's table, derived via immunoSEQ multiplex PCR, lists solely in-frame clones and lacks some. The table has 100,000 or so clones, around 92% seen once. Study observations and caveats: Individuals carrying graft-donor T cell macrochimerism showed high graft-versus-host to host-versus-graft clonal ratios in allografts.

The length of the CDR3 is 16 residues. V was pared by 5 bases and J by 3 bases, with 9 bases of the junction left unmatched. The germline CDR1 and CDR2 sequences are SGHTA and FQGTGA. The sequence derives from a human donor who was the organ donor for an intestinal transplant. This specimen consisted of unstimulated CD4+ T cells sorted from spleen or lymph node cells, obtained before transplant. The rearrangement uses TRBV7-3 and TRBJ2-2; 7 nucleotides line up with TRBD1. The CDR3 coding sequence is TGTGCCAGCAGCCGATACAGGGGATTGGACACCGGGGAGCTGTTTTTT. This encodes CASSRYRGLDTGELFF.